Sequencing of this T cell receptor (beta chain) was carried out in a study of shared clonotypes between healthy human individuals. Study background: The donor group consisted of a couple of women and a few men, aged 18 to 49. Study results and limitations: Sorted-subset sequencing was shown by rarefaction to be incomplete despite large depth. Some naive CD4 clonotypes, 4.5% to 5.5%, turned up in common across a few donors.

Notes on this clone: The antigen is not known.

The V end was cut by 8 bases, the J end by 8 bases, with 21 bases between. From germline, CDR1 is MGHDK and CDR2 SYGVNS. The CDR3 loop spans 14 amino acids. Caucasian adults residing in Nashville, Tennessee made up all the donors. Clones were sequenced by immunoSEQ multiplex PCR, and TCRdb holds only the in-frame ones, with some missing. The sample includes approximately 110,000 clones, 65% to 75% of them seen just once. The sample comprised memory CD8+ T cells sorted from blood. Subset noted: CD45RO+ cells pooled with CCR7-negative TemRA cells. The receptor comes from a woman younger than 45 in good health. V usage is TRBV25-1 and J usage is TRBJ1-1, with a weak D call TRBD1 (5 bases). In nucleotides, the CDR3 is TGTGCCAGCGGTGGGTTCGGGGGTCGGGGGGAAGCTTTCTTT. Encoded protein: CASGGFGGRGEAFF.